This is a list of T cell receptor beta chains from one sample in a study of T cells in Graves' hyperthyroidism and ophthalmopathy. TCRdb independently ran MiXCR on the multiplex PCR reads; one entry per CDR3 protein. The data contain approximately 610,000 distinct CDR3 sequences, about a sixth of them seen just once; the ten biggest clones take up around 18%. Sequencing was performed on blood. The receptors here all came from a woman between 18 and 29 years old with Graves' hyperthyroidism. CDR3s include the opening cysteine and the closing phenylalanine or tryptophan. Fields, in order: D gene, clone size, V gene, J gene, CDR3 DNA, CDR3 protein. A D gene is named only where the DNA matches it firmly. Expanded clones are given a class, and other clones once, few, many or no size at all.

>TRBD2|NA|TRBV24-1|TRBJ2-6
TGTGCCACCAGTATAGCGGGAGGGCCTGGCGCCGGGGCCAACGTCCTGACTTTC
CATSIAGGPGAGANVLTF
>TRBD2|NA|TRBV29-1|TRBJ2-7
TGCAGCGTTGAAGTCCTAGCGGGAGGGCCGGATACCCTCTTCCCCCACGAGCAGTACTTC
CSVEVLAGGPDTLFPHEQYF
>TRBD2|few|TRBV6-2/TRBV6-3|TRBJ2-5
TGTGCCAGCCGTCTAGCGGGGGCTGGGGGGACCCAGTACTTC
CASRLAGAGGTQYF
>TRBD1|NA|TRBV29-1|TRBJ2-1
TGCAGCGTGGGTGGACAGGCCAGCTCCTACAATGAGCAGTTCTTC
CSVGGQASSYNEQFF
>NA|NA|TRBV20-1|TRBJ2-2
TGCAGTGTCAAGGGGCGGACTGACACCGGGGAGCTGTTTTTT
CSVKGRTDTGELFF
>NA|few|TRBV18|TRBJ2-7
TGTGCCAGCTCACCTCTCCAGGGACTTAGCTCCTACGAGCAGTACTTC
CASSPLQGLSSYEQYF
>NA|many|TRBV7-9|TRBJ2-3
TGTGCCAGCAGCGTAGATACGCAGTATTTT
CASSVDTQYF
>NA|few|TRBV4-3|TRBJ2-5
TGCGCCAGCAGCCAAGATCTGGCGGGGACGCAAGAGACCCAGTACTTC
CASSQDLAGTQETQYF
>NA|many|TRBV12-3/TRBV12-4|TRBJ1-2
TGTGCCAGCAGTTTACGAGAGGGCTCTAACTATGGCTACACCTTC
CASSLREGSNYGYTF
>NA|NA|TRBV12-3/TRBV12-4|TRBJ2-1
TGTGCCAGCAGCTTGGCCGCTGACAATGAGCAGTTCTTC
CASSLAADNEQFF
>NA|NA|TRBV7-9|TRBJ2-5
TGTGCCAGCAGCCTCGGATTCGGGGGAGAGACCCAGTACTTC
CASSLGFGGETQYF
>NA|NA|TRBV18|TRBJ2-5
TGTGCCAGCTCACCACCTAGCGGAAGCCAAGAGACCCAGTACTTC
CASSPPSGSQETQYF
>NA|few|TRBV6-1|TRBJ2-3
TGTGCCAGCACCGACGTAAGGGATACGCAGTATTTT
CASTDVRDTQYF
>TRBD2|many|TRBV28|TRBJ2-1
TGTGCCAGCAGTGTGTGGCTAGCGGGAGTTCGCAATGAGCAGTTCTTC
CASSVWLAGVRNEQFF
>TRBD1|many|TRBV15|TRBJ2-5
TGTGCCACCAGCAGATTACGGACAGGGACCCTTGGGGAGACCCAGTACTTC
CATSRLRTGTLGETQYF
>TRBD2|NA|TRBV20-1|TRBJ2-3
TGCAGTGCTTTAGCGGGGAAAACAGATACGCAGTATTTT
CSALAGKTDTQYF
>TRBD1|NA|TRBV6-5|TRBJ1-5
TGTGCCAGCAGTTCCTCCGGGACAGGGGGCGTAAACAATCAGCCCCAGCATTTT
CASSSSGTGGVNNQPQHF
>NA|many|TRBV20-1|TRBJ2-5
TGCAGTGCTAGGGTCACAGAAGAGACCCAGTACTTC
CSARVTEETQYF
>NA|many|TRBV4-3|TRBJ1-2
TGCGCCAGCAGCCAAGACGCCAATCACCAGGGAGGTGTTAATTATGGCTACACCTTC
CASSQDANHQGGVNYGYTF
>NA|few|TRBV5-6|TRBJ1-3
TGTGCCAGCAACGTTGGGCAGGGACCTGCTGGAAACACCATATATTTT
CASNVGQGPAGNTIYF
>TRBD1|NA|TRBV20-1|TRBJ1-6
TGCAGTGCCCCTAGCCCCGACAGGGTATGGGGTAATTCACCCCTCCACTTT
CSAPSPDRVWGNSPLHF
>TRBD2|many|TRBV7-2|TRBJ2-5
TGTGCCAGCAGCCGGGGACTAGCGGGAGGGCTCGGGACCCAGTACTTC
CASSRGLAGGLGTQYF
>NA|few|TRBV19|TRBJ1-3
TGTGCCTGCAGTAGGGCAGGGAGCCTCGGCAACACCATATATTTT
CACSRAGSLGNTIYF
>TRBD2|few|TRBV28|TRBJ2-1
TGTGCCAGCAGTATGGCGGGAGGGACTATAGGTAGTGGGCAGTTCTTC
CASSMAGGTIGSGQFF
>TRBD1|few|TRBV5-4|TRBJ1-1
TGTGCCAGCAGCGCAGGGGGGCGCACTGAAGCTTTCTTT
CASSAGGRTEAFF
>TRBD1|few|TRBV6-2/TRBV6-3|TRBJ1-2
TGTGCCAGCAGTTACAGGACAGGCACCTTTAACTATGGCTACACCTTC
CASSYRTGTFNYGYTF
>TRBD2|once|TRBV12-3/TRBV12-4|TRBJ2-2
TGTGCCAGCAGTTTTAGGTCCCTAGCGGGAGTAAGGTCCGGGGAGCTGTTTTTT
CASSFRSLAGVRSGELFF
>NA|NA|TRBV15|TRBJ2-1
TGTGCCACCGTTGGGCGGGTAAGCTCCTACAATGAGCAGTTCTTC
CATVGRVSSYNEQFF
>NA|NA|TRBV20-1|TRBJ2-7
TGCAGTGCCGCCGGCGTCCCCTACGAGCAGTACTTC
CSAAGVPYEQYF
>NA|many|TRBV12-3/TRBV12-4|TRBJ2-7
TGTGCCAGCAGTTTTGTGGTCAGTGCGTCATACGAGCAGTACTTC
CASSFVVSASYEQYF
>NA|few|TRBV30|TRBJ2-3
TGTGCCTGGAGTGTACGCCATTCGGGGCCAGATACGCAGTATTTT
CAWSVRHSGPDTQYF
>TRBD2|many|TRBV2|TRBJ2-3
TGTGCCAGCGGGGAATTACCGGGACTAGCGGGAGTGAGGGGCACAGATACGCAGTATTTT
CASGELPGLAGVRGTDTQYF
>NA|NA|TRBV18|TRBJ2-1
TGTGCCAGCTCACTTGGGAGAGGGGGGCAGTTCTTC
CASSLGRGGQFF